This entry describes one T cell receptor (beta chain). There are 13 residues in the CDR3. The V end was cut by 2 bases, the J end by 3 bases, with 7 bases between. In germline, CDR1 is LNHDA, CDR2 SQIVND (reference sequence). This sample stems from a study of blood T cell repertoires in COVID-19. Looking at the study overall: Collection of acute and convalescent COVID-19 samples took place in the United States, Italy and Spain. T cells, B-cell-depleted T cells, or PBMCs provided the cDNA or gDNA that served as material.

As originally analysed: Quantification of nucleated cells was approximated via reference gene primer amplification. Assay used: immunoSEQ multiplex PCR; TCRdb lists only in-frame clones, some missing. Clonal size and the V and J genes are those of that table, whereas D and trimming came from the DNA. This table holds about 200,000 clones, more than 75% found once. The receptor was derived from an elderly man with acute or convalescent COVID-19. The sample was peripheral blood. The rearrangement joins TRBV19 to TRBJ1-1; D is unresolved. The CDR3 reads CASSISRYTEAFF. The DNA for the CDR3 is TGTGCCAGTAGTATATCTAGGTACACTGAAGCTTTCTTT.